The T cell receptor (beta chain) under discussion was sequenced for a study of blood T cell repertoires in COVID-19. In the study overall: Acute and convalescent COVID-19 specimens originated in the United States, Italy and Spain.

Patients at the Seattle site were enrolled during active infection and followed longitudinally. CDR1 is MGHRA, CDR2 YSYEKL, per germline. V gave up 0 bases and J gave up 4 bases, with 12 bases separating them. The CDR3 covers 15 residues. Per the authors' pipeline: Scientists estimated how many nucleated cells there were by amplifying reference gene primers. Assay: immunoSEQ multiplex PCR; the TCRdb copy retains only in-frame clones and omits some. V and J calls and clone size are given by that table; D and trimming were obtained from the DNA. The sample consists of approximately 290,000 clones, just over 90% of them appearing once.

The sample was peripheral blood. The V gene is TRBV4-1, the J gene TRBJ1-2, with D perhaps matching TRBD1 (5 bases). The origin of this receptor is a woman aged 25 to 45 with COVID-19, enrolled during active disease. Here the CDR3 DNA reads TGCGCCAGCAGCCAAGAGGGGTCAGGGCCCTATGGCTACACCTTC. Residues: CASSQEGSGPYGYTF.